This T cell receptor (beta chain) is from a study of Ad26.COV2.S vaccination and SARS-CoV-2 variants. Findings and caveats of the study: Non-spike TCR breadth was similar in vaccine and placebo recipients.

As to treatment: over 15 received Ad26.COV2.S at low or high dose, single or two shots; about 5 received placebo; per-sample allocation not given. It was on day 63 after the first vaccine or placebo injection that samples were taken. As regards this clone: Its antigen is as yet unknown.

Clones were sequenced by immunoSEQ multiplex PCR, and TCRdb holds only the in-frame ones, with some missing. This sample has about 350,000 clones, with around 84% found just once. The CDR3 covers 15 residues. Germline V gene data show CDR1 as MNHEY and CDR2 as SVGAGI. V lost 6 bases, J lost 0 bases, and 9 bases lay in between. The TCR sequence derives from a person aged 18-60 years who received the Ad26.COV2.S COVID-19 vaccine or a placebo. Sequenced here: peripheral blood, sampled in a trial of Ad26.COV2.S vaccine versus placebo. The chain has TRBV6-5 and TRBJ2-6; D gene unclear. CDR3 sequence (DNA): TGTGCCAGCAGCATAAGAGGCTCTGGGGCCAACGTCCTGACTTTC. This translates into CASSIRGSGANVLTF.